This T cell receptor beta chain emerged from a study of OX40 agonist ivuxolimab in advanced cancers. About this clone: Its matching antigen is unknown. This sample includes further DNA sequences coding for the same CDR3.

Overall study findings and caveats: Expanded clones belonging to CD8+ T cells outnumbered, on average, those of CD4+.

Data came from immunoSEQ multiplex PCR; TCRdb stores just in-frame clones and leaves some out. The sample carries 75,000 to 90,000 clones, about 93% recorded once. The length of the CDR3 is 15 residues. Germline trimming cut 0 bases from V and 3 bases from J; bases unmatched to any gene: 3. Looked up from germline, CDR1 is MNHEY and CDR2 is SVGAGI. The TCR comes from an adult with an advanced solid tumor such as melanoma, head and neck, liver or kidney cancer. The chain recombines TRBV6-5 with TRBJ2-3, with 7 bases identical to TRBD2. The sequenced sample was CD4+ or CD8+ T cells sorted from blood, obtained in a trial of the OX40 agonist ivuxolimab. CDR3 sequence: CASSYSGGSTDTQYF. The CDR3 DNA follows: TGTGCCAGCAGTTACTCCGGCGGGAGTACAGATACGCAGTATTTT.